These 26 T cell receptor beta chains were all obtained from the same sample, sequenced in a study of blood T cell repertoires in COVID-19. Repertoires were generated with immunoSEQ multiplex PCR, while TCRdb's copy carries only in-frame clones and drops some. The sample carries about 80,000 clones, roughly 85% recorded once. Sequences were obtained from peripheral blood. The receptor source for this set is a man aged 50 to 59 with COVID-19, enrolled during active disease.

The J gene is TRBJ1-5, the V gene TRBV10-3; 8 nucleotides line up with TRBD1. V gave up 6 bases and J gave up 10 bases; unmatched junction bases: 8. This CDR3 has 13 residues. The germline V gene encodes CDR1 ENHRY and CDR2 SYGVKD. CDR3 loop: CAIRDRGQGPQHF. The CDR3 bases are TGTGCCATCAGAGACAGGGGTCAAGGACCCCAGCATTTT.

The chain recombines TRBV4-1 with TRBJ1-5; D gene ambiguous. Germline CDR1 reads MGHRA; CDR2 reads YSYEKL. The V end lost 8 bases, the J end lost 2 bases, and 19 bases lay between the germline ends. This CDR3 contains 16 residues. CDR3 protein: CASGPTGTPGNQPQHF. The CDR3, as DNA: TGCGCCAGCGGACCCACGGGAACCCCTGGCAATCAGCCCCAGCATTTT.

Here the CDR3 reads CASSTTGGNYEQYF. In DNA form, the CDR3 reads TGCGCCAGCAGCACCACAGGGGGCAACTACGAGCAGTACTTC. The chain joins TRBV5-1 to TRBJ2-7; TRBD1 matches at 9 bases. Germline loops: CDR1 SGHRS, CDR2 YFSETQ. This CDR3 has 14 amino acids. Germline trimming cut 4 bases from V and 3 bases from J; bases unmatched to any gene: 5.

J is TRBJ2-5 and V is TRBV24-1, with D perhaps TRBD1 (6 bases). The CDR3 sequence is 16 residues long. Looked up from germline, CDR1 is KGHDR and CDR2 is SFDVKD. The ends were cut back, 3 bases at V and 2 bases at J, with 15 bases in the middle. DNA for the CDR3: TGTGCCACCAGTGATCACAGGGAAATACCACAAGAGACCCAGTACTTC. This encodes CATSDHREIPQETQYF.

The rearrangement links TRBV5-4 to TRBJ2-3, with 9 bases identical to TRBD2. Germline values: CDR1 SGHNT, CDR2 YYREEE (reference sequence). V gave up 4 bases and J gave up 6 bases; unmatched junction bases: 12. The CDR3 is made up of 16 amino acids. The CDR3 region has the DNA TGTGCCAGCAGCCCTGGGACTAGCTGGGGTGCGGATACGCAGTATTTT. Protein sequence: CASSPGTSWGADTQYF.

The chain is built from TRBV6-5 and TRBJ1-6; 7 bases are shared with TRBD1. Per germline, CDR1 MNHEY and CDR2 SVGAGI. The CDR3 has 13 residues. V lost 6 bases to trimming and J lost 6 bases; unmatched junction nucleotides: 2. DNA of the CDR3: TGTGCCAGCAGGACAGGGTTTAATTCACCCCTCCACTTT. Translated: CASRTGFNSPLHF.

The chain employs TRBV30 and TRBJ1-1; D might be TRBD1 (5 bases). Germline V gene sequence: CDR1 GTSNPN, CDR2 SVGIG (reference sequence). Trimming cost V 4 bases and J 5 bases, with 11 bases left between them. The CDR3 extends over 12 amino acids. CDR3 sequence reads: CAWNGGKTEAFF. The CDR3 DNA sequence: TGTGCCTGGAATGGGGGGAAAACTGAAGCTTTCTTT.

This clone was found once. The CDR3 reads CASSQDLGGLPQHF. CDR3 nucleotide sequence: TGTGCCAGCAGCCAAGACCTAGGCGGTTTGCCCCAGCATTTT. The chain recombines TRBV6-2 or TRBV6-3 with TRBJ1-5; D unresolved. The V gene's germline CDR1 is MNHEY and CDR2 SVGEGT. The V end lost 6 bases, the J end lost 9 bases, and 18 bases lay between the germline ends. This CDR3 has 14 residues.

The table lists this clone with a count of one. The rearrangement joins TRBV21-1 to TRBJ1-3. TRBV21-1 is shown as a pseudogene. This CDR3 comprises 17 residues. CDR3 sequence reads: CASSKPRTGSSGNTIYF. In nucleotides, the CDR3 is TGTGCCAGCAGCAAACCCCGGACGGGGAGCTCTGGAAACACCATATATTTT.

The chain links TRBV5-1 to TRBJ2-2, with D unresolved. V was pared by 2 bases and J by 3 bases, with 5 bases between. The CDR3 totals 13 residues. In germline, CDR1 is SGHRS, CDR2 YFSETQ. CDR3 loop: CASSLQDTGELFF. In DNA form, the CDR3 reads TGCGCCAGCAGCTTACAAGACACCGGGGAGCTGTTTTTT.

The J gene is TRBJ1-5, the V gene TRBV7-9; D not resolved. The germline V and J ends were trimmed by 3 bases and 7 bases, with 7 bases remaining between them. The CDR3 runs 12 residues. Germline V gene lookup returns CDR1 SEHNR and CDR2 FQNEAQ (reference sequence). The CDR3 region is CASSFEGQPQHF. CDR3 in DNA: TGTGCCAGCAGCTTTGAGGGCCAGCCCCAGCATTTT.

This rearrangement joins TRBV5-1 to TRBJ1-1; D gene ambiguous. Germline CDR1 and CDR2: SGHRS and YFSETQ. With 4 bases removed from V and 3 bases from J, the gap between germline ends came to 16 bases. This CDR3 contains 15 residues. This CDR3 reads CASSPDRGWDTEAFF. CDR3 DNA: TGCGCCAGCAGCCCGGACCGAGGGTGGGACACTGAAGCTTTCTTT.

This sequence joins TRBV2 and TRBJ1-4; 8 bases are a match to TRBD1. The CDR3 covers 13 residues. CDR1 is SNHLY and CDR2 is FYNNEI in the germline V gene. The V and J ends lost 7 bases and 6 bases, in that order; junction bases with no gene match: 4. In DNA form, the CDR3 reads TGTGCCAGCAACGACAGGGGATATGAAAAACTGTTTTTT. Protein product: CASNDRGYEKLFF.

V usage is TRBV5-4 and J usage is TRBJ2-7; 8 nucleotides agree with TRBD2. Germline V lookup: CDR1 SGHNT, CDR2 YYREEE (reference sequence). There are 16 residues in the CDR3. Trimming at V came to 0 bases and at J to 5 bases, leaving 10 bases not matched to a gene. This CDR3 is CASSLGGSGRRNEQYF. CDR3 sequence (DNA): TGTGCCAGCAGCTTGGGTGGGAGCGGGAGAAGAAACGAGCAGTACTTC. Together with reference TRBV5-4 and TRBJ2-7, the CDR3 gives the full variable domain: ETGVTQSPTHLIKTRGQQVTLRCSSQSGHNTVSWYQQALGQGPQFIFQYYREEENGRGNFPPRFSGLQFPNYSSELNVNALELDDSALYLCASSLGGSGRRNEQYFGPGTRLTVT.

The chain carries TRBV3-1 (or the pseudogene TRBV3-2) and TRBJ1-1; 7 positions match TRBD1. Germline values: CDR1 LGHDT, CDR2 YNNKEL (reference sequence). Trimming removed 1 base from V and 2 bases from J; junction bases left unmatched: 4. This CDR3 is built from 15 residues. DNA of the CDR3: TGTGCCAGCAGCCAAGCTGGACAGGCCAACACTGAAGCTTTCTTT. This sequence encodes CASSQAGQANTEAFF.

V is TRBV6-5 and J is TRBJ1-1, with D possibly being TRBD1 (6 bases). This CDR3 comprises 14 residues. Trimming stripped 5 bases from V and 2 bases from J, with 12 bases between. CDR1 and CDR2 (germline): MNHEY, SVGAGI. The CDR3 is CASSRGGTNTEAFF. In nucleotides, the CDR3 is TGTGCCAGCAGTAGGGGGGGCACAAACACTGAAGCTTTCTTT.

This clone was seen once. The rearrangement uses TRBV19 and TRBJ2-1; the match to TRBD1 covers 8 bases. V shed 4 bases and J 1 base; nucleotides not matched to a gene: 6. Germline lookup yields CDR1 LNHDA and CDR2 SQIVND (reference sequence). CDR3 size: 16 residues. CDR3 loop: CASSKTGVPSYNEQFF. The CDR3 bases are TGTGCCAGTAGTAAGACAGGGGTACCTTCCTACAATGAGCAGTTCTTC.

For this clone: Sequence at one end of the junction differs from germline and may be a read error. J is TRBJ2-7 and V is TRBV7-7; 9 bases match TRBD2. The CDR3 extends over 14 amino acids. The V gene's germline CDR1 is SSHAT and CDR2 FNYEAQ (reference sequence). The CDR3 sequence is CASSPASGNYEQYF. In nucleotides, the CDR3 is TGTGCTAGCAGCCCAGCTAGCGGGAACTACGAGCAGTACTTC.

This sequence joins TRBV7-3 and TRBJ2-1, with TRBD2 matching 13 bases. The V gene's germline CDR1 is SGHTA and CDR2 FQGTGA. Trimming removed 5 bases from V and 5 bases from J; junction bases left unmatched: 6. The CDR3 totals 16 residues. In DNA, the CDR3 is TGTGCCAGCAGCCCCGGGACTAGCGGGAAGGACAATGAGCAGTTCTTC. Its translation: CASSPGTSGKDNEQFF.

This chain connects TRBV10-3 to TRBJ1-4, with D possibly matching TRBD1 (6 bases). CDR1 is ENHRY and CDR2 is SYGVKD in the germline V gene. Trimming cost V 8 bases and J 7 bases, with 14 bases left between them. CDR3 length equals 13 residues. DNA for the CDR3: TGTGCCATCGCGGGGGGCGCGGGTGAAAAACTGTTTTTT. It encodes CAIAGGAGEKLFF.

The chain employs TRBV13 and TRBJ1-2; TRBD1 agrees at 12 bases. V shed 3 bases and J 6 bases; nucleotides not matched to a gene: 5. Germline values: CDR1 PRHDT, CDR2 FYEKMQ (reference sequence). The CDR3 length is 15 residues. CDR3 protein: CASSFGDRGLNGYTF. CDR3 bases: TGTGCCAGCAGCTTTGGGGACAGGGGGCTCAATGGCTACACCTTC.

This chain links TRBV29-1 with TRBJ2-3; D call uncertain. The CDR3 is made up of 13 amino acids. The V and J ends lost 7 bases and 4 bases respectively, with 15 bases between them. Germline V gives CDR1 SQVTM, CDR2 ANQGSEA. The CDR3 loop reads CSAERGEADTQYF. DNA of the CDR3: TGCAGCGCAGAACGCGGTGAAGCAGATACGCAGTATTTT.

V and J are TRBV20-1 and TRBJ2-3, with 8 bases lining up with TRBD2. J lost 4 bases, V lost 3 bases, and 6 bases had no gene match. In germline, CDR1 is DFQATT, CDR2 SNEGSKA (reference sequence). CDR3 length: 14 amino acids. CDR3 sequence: CSASEAGGADTQYF. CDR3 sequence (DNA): TGCAGTGCTAGTGAGGCCGGGGGGGCAGATACGCAGTATTTT.

This CDR3 reads CASSPGPGTGPYGYTF. CDR3 nucleotide sequence: TGCGCCAGCAGCCCGGGCCCCGGGACAGGCCCCTATGGCTACACCTTC. This chain connects TRBV4-1 to TRBJ1-2; TRBD1 matches 8 bases. Germline CDR1 and CDR2: MGHRA and YSYEKL. CDR3 size: 16 residues. Trimming removed 4 bases from V and 4 bases from J; junction bases left unmatched: 11.

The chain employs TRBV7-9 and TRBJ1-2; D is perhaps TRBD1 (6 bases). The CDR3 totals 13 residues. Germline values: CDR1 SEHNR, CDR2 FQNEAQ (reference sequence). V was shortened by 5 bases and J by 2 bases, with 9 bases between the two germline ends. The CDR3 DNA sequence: TGTGCCAGCAGCACTGGACAGAACTATGGCTACACCTTC. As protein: CASSTGQNYGYTF. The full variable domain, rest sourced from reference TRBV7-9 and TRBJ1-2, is DTGVSQNPRHKITKRGQNVTFRCDPISEHNRLYWYRQTLGQGPEFLTYFQNEAQLEKSRLLSDRFSAERPKGSFSTLEIQRTEQGDSAMYLCASSTGQNYGYTFGSGTRLTVV.

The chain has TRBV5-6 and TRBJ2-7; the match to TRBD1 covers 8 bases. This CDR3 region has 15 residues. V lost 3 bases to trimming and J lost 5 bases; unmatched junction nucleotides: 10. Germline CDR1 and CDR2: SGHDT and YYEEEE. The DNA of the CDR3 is TGTGCCAGCAGCTGGAGTAGGACAGGGAGCAACGAGCAGTACTTC. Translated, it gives CASSWSRTGSNEQYF.